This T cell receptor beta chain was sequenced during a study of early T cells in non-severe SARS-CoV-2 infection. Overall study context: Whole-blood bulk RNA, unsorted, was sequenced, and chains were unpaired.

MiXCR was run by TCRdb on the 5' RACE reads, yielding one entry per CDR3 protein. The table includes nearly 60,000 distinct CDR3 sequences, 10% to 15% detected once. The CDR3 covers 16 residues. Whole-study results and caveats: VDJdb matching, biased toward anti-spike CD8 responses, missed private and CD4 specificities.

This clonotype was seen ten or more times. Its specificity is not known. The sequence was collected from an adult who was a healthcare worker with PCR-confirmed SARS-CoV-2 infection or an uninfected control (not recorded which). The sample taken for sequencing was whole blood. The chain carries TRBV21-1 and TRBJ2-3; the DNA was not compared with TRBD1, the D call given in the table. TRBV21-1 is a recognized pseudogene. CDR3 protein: CASSRTTRLVTDTQYF. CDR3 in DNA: TGTGCCAGCAGCCGCACGACCCGGTTAGTGACAGATACGCAGTATTTT.